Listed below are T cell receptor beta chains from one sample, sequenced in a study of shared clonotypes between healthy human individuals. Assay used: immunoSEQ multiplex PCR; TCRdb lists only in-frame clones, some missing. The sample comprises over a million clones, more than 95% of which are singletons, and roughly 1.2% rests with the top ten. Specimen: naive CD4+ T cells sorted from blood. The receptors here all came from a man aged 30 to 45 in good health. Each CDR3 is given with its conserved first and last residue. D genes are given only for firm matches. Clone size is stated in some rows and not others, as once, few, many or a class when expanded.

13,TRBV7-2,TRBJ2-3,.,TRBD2,CASSRDYSDTQYF,TGTGCCAGCAGCCGGGACTACTCAGATACGCAGTATTTT
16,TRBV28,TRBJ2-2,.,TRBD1,CASSPPGQGHTGELFF,TGTGCCAGCAGTCCGCCGGGACAGGGTCACACCGGGGAGCTGTTTTTT
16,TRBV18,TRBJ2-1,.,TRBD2,CASSPGTSGSYNEQFF,TGTGCCAGCTCACCCGGGACTAGCGGCTCCTACAATGAGCAGTTCTTC
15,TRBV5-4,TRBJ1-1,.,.,CASSLPAGTFTEAFF,TGTGCCAGCAGCTTGCCTGCCGGGACATTTACTGAAGCTTTCTTT
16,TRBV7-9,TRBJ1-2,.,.,CASSLRFSQGNYGYTF,TGTGCCAGCAGCTTACGTTTTTCACAGGGTAACTATGGCTACACCTTC
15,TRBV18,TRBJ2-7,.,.,CASSPRAGYSYEQYF,TGTGCCAGCTCACCTCGGGCGGGATACTCCTACGAGCAGTACTTC
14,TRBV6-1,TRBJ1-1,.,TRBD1,CASGRTGRSTEAFF,TGTGCCAGCGGTCGGACAGGGAGGAGCACTGAAGCTTTCTTT
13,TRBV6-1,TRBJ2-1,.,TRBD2,CASGGLGWAEQFF,TGTGCCAGCGGGGGACTAGGATGGGCTGAGCAGTTCTTC
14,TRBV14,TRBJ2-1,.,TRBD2,CASPGTSAYNEQFF,TGTGCCAGCCCCGGGACTAGCGCCTACAATGAGCAGTTCTTC
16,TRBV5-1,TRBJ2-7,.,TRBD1,CASSQSTGTGGYEQYF,TGCGCCAGCAGCCAATCAACCGGGACAGGGGGTTACGAGCAGTACTTC
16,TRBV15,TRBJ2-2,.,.,CATSRGQGRYTGELFF,TGTGCCACCAGCAGAGGTCAAGGACGGTACACCGGGGAGCTGTTTTTT
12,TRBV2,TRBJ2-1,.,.,CASSDPYNEQFF,TGTGCCAGCAGTGACCCTTACAATGAGCAGTTCTTC
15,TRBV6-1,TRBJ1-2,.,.,CASSEEAGPPAHYTF,TGTGCCAGCAGTGAAGAAGCCGGGCCTCCAGCCCATTACACCTTC
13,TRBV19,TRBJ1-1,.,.,CASKPGSGGEAFF,TGTGCCAGTAAACCAGGGAGCGGAGGAGAAGCTTTCTTT
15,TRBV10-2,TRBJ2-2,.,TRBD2,CASRHGLAGVGELFF,TGCGCCAGCAGGCATGGACTAGCGGGAGTCGGGGAGCTGTTTTTT
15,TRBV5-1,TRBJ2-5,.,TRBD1,CASSLGTGRQETQYF,TGCGCCAGCAGCTTGGGGACAGGGAGGCAAGAGACCCAGTACTTC
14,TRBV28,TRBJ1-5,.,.,CASSHSAGFQPQHF,TGTGCCAGCTCCCACTCCGCGGGGTTTCAGCCCCAGCATTTT
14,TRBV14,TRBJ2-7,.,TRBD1,CASSPWTGAYEQYF,TGTGCCAGCAGTCCCTGGACAGGGGCCTACGAGCAGTACTTC
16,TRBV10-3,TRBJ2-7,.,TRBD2,CAIRTGTSDHSYEQYF,TGTGCCATCAGGACAGGGACTAGCGACCACTCCTACGAGCAGTACTTC
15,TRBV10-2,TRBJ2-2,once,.,CASSDPQGRTGELFF,TGCGCCAGCAGTGACCCACAGGGTAGGACCGGGGAGCTGTTTTTT